This T cell receptor beta chain appears in the sequencing data of a study of beta chain features in type 1 diabetes. Study-wide results and caveats: Fewer junction insertions and more nucleotide deletions appeared in type 1 diabetes patients. Across patients, naive, central memory and Treg TCRB repertoires exhibited apparently greater similarity than was observed across healthy donors. Among patients with Type 1 diabetes, TCRB CDR3s were moderately but significantly shorter in every one of the four CD4+ subsets.

In regard to this clone: The antigen remains undetermined.

Blood was drawn once from each donor into heparinised tubes. The draws averaged about 0.12 L. Expressed TCRB transcripts were sequenced, since all the RNA that had been isolated was reverse transcribed. Libraries were prepared by immunoSEQ multiplex PCR; TCRdb keeps only in-frame clonotypes and omits some of them. The table includes over 200,000 clones, approximately 11% detected once. There are 15 residues in the CDR3. V lost 4 bases and J lost 1; bases outside the gene matches: 3. Germline assignment: CDR1 SGHTA and CDR2 FQGTGA. This chain joins TRBV7-3 and TRBJ2-2; 7 bases fit TRBD2. The sequencing input was naive CD4+ T cells from blood. The TCR originated in a man between 25 and 39 years old with type 1 diabetes. The CDR3 nucleotides read TGTGCCAGCAGCTCTAGCGGAGTGAACACCGGGGAGCTGTTTTTT. This codes for CASSSSGVNTGELFF.